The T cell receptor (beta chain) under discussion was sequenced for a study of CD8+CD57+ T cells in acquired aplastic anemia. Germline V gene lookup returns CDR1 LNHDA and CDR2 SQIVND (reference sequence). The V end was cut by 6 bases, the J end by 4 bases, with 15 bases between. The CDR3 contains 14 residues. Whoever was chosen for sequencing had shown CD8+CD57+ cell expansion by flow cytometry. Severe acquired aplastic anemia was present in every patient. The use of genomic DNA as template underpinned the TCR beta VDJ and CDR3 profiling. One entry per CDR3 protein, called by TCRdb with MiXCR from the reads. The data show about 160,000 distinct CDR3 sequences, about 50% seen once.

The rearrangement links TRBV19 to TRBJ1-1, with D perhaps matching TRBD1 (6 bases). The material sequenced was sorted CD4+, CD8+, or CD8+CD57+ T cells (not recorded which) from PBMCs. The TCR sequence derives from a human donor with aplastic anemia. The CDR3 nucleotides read TGTGCCAGTAGCCCGGGGGCGAGAAGCACTGAAGCTTTCTTT. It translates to CASSPGARSTEAFF.